Listed below are T cell receptor beta chains from one sample, sequenced in a study of cytomegalovirus exposure and HLA in healthy donors. The table came from immunoSEQ multiplex PCR; TCRdb's copy has only in-frame clones and leaves some out. The table includes some 170,000 clones, about 80% detected once. What was sequenced was PBMCs. Receptors were obtained from a woman between 50 and 59 years old in good health and CMV-seronegative. The CDR3 runs from the conserved cysteine through the conserved F or W. Fields, in order: V gene, J gene, D gene, clone size, CDR3 protein, CDR3 DNA. A D gene is named only where the DNA matches it firmly. Clone size is shown for a subset of rows, as once, few, many or a class of expanded clone.

v_call: TRBV7-2; j_call: TRBJ2-2; d_call: TRBD2; clone_size: NA; cdr3_aa: CASTQGGRYTGELFF; cdr3_nt: TGTGCCAGCACCCAGGGAGGGCGTTACACCGGGGAGCTGTTTTTT
v_call: TRBV27; j_call: TRBJ2-2; d_call: TRBD1; clone_size: NA; cdr3_aa: CASSWDRAGTGELFF; cdr3_nt: TGTGCCAGCAGCTGGGACAGGGCGGGGACCGGGGAGCTGTTTTTT
v_call: TRBV2; j_call: TRBJ2-7; d_call: TRBD1; clone_size: few; cdr3_aa: CAGGQARYEQYF; cdr3_nt: TGTGCCGGTGGACAGGCACGCTACGAGCAGTACTTC
v_call: TRBV10-2; j_call: TRBJ1-5; d_call: TRBD1; clone_size: NA; cdr3_aa: CATEDRGGQPQHF; cdr3_nt: TGCGCCACCGAGGACAGGGGGGGTCAGCCCCAGCATTTT
v_call: TRBV18; j_call: TRBJ1-2; d_call: TRBD1; clone_size: NA; cdr3_aa: CASSPGDRGYGYTF; cdr3_nt: TGTGCCAGCTCTCCAGGGGACAGGGGCTATGGCTACACCTTC
v_call: TRBV27; j_call: TRBJ2-1; d_call: TRBD2; clone_size: NA; cdr3_aa: CASSLELADYNEQFF; cdr3_nt: TGTGCCAGCAGTTTAGAACTAGCGGATTACAATGAGCAGTTCTTC
v_call: TRBV9; j_call: TRBJ2-7; d_call: NA; clone_size: NA; cdr3_aa: CASSPGWGEETYEQYF; cdr3_nt: TGTGCCAGCAGCCCCGGTTGGGGGGAGGAAACCTACGAGCAGTACTTC
v_call: TRBV27; j_call: TRBJ2-1; d_call: TRBD2; clone_size: NA; cdr3_aa: CASTAGEPHYNEQFF; cdr3_nt: TGTGCCAGCACGGCGGGGGAGCCCCACTACAATGAGCAGTTCTTC
v_call: TRBV15; j_call: TRBJ2-3; d_call: NA; clone_size: NA; cdr3_aa: CATSPLLVDTQYF; cdr3_nt: TGTGCCACCAGCCCACTCCTGGTGGATACGCAGTATTTT
v_call: TRBV5-1; j_call: TRBJ1-2; d_call: NA; clone_size: NA; cdr3_aa: CASSLVQNYGYTF; cdr3_nt: TGCGCCAGCAGCTTGGTGCAGAACTATGGCTACACCTTC
v_call: TRBV9; j_call: TRBJ1-2; d_call: NA; clone_size: NA; cdr3_aa: CASSKDSNYGYTF; cdr3_nt: TGTGCCAGCAGCAAGGACAGCAACTATGGCTACACCTTC
v_call: TRBV7-2; j_call: TRBJ1-5; d_call: TRBD1; clone_size: NA; cdr3_aa: CASSRTGGLSNQPQHF; cdr3_nt: TGTGCCAGCAGCCGGACAGGGGGCCTCAGCAATCAGCCCCAGCATTTT
v_call: TRBV11-2; j_call: TRBJ1-2; d_call: NA; clone_size: NA; cdr3_aa: CASSLTRGYTF; cdr3_nt: TGTGCCAGCAGCCTCACTCGGGGCTACACCTTC
v_call: TRBV18; j_call: TRBJ2-6; d_call: NA; clone_size: NA; cdr3_aa: CASSPRDRGTGANVLTF; cdr3_nt: TGTGCCAGCTCACCACGGGATCGGGGGACTGGGGCCAACGTCCTGACTTTC
v_call: TRBV7-9; j_call: TRBJ2-2; d_call: TRBD2; clone_size: NA; cdr3_aa: CASSSGRGDLHFAGELFF; cdr3_nt: TGTGCCAGCAGTTCGGGGCGGGGGGACCTTCATTTCGCCGGGGAGCTGTTTTTT
v_call: TRBV2; j_call: TRBJ1-4; d_call: TRBD1; clone_size: NA; cdr3_aa: CASSGGTGRMEVLFF; cdr3_nt: TGTGCCAGCAGTGGAGGGACAGGGAGGATGGAGGTCCTGTTTTTT
v_call: TRBV5-1; j_call: TRBJ2-3; d_call: NA; clone_size: NA; cdr3_aa: CASSLEAGGSDTQYF; cdr3_nt: TGCGCCAGCAGCTTAGAGGCAGGGGGGTCAGATACGCAGTATTTT
v_call: TRBV6-6; j_call: TRBJ1-5; d_call: NA; clone_size: NA; cdr3_aa: CASSPQGLPQHF; cdr3_nt: TGTGCCAGCAGTCCCCAGGGGTTGCCCCAGCATTTT
v_call: TRBV6-5; j_call: TRBJ2-1; d_call: TRBD2; clone_size: NA; cdr3_aa: CASSQGREGSDEQFF; cdr3_nt: TGTGCCAGCAGCCAGGGAAGGGAGGGTTCGGATGAGCAGTTCTTC
v_call: TRBV7-9; j_call: TRBJ2-7; d_call: TRBD1; clone_size: NA; cdr3_aa: CASSPRTGATGRVSYEQYF; cdr3_nt: TGTGCCAGCAGCCCTCGGACAGGGGCTACAGGTAGGGTCTCGTACGAGCAGTACTTC
v_call: TRBV10-3; j_call: TRBJ1-1; d_call: NA; clone_size: few; cdr3_aa: CAISESRRGALNTEAFF; cdr3_nt: TGTGCCATCAGTGAGTCGAGGCGGGGCGCCTTGAACACTGAAGCTTTCTTT
v_call: TRBV18; j_call: TRBJ1-5; d_call: TRBD1; clone_size: NA; cdr3_aa: CASSPGQFQPQHF; cdr3_nt: TGTGCCAGCTCACCGGGACAGTTCCAGCCCCAGCATTTT
v_call: TRBV5-1; j_call: TRBJ2-7; d_call: TRBD2; clone_size: NA; cdr3_aa: CASSSTWGGSYEQYF; cdr3_nt: TGCGCCAGCAGCTCCACGTGGGGGGGATCCTACGAGCAGTACTTC
v_call: TRBV25-1; j_call: TRBJ2-7; d_call: NA; clone_size: NA; cdr3_aa: CASSNRVVEQYF; cdr3_nt: TGTGCCAGCAGTAACAGGGTGGTTGAGCAGTACTTC
v_call: TRBV28; j_call: TRBJ1-1; d_call: NA; clone_size: NA; cdr3_aa: CASSFELGSTEAFF; cdr3_nt: TGTGCCAGCAGTTTCGAGTTAGGGAGTACTGAAGCTTTCTTT
v_call: TRBV6-7; j_call: TRBJ2-5; d_call: TRBD1; clone_size: NA; cdr3_aa: CASSQVDRGETQYF; cdr3_nt: TGTGCCAGCAGCCAAGTCGACAGGGGAGAGACCCAGTACTTC
v_call: TRBV5-4; j_call: TRBJ1-4; d_call: TRBD1; clone_size: NA; cdr3_aa: CASSLAGTGDEKLFF; cdr3_nt: TGTGCCAGCAGCTTGGCCGGGACAGGGGATGAAAAACTGTTTTTT
v_call: TRBV6-5; j_call: TRBJ2-1; d_call: TRBD2; clone_size: NA; cdr3_aa: CASSYSGTSNEQFF; cdr3_nt: TGTGCCAGCAGTTACTCAGGGACTAGTAATGAGCAGTTCTTC
v_call: TRBV7-2; j_call: TRBJ1-5; d_call: NA; clone_size: NA; cdr3_aa: CASSLVVGQVRQPQHF; cdr3_nt: TGTGCCAGCAGCTTAGTTGTTGGGCAGGTACGTCAGCCCCAGCATTTT
v_call: TRBV5-8; j_call: TRBJ2-6; d_call: TRBD1; clone_size: few; cdr3_aa: CASSRGDRVMSNVLTF; cdr3_nt: TGTGCCAGCAGCCGAGGGGACAGGGTTATGTCCAACGTCCTGACTTTC
v_call: TRBV27; j_call: TRBJ2-2; d_call: TRBD1; clone_size: NA; cdr3_aa: CATTELDRVNGELFF; cdr3_nt: TGTGCCACCACCGAACTGGACAGGGTTAACGGGGAGCTGTTTTTT
v_call: TRBV19; j_call: TRBJ2-2; d_call: TRBD1; clone_size: few; cdr3_aa: CASVLNPGTVGTGELFF; cdr3_nt: TGTGCCAGTGTCCTGAATCCTGGGACAGTAGGCACCGGGGAGCTGTTTTTT
v_call: TRBV7-8; j_call: TRBJ2-1; d_call: TRBD2; clone_size: NA; cdr3_aa: CASSTRTSGRSYNEQFF; cdr3_nt: TGTGCCAGCAGCACTCGGACTAGCGGGAGGTCTTACAATGAGCAGTTCTTC
v_call: TRBV21-1; j_call: TRBJ2-7; d_call: NA; clone_size: NA; cdr3_aa: CASSKTGPRKKGDEQYF; cdr3_nt: TGTGCCAGCAGCAAAACCGGGCCGCGAAAGAAGGGGGACGAGCAGTACTTC
v_call: TRBV20-1; j_call: TRBJ2-5; d_call: NA; clone_size: NA; cdr3_aa: CSGHDKETQYF; cdr3_nt: TGCAGTGGACATGACAAAGAGACCCAGTACTTC
v_call: TRBV10-1; j_call: TRBJ2-6; d_call: TRBD2; clone_size: few; cdr3_aa: CASSEATSGRLSGANVLTF; cdr3_nt: TGCGCCAGCAGTGAGGCGACTAGCGGTCGGCTATCTGGGGCCAACGTCCTGACTTTC
v_call: TRBV7-3; j_call: TRBJ1-5; d_call: TRBD1; clone_size: NA; cdr3_aa: CASSPTGGTEPQHF; cdr3_nt: TGTGCCAGCAGCCCAACAGGGGGCACAGAGCCCCAGCATTTT
v_call: TRBV6-1; j_call: TRBJ1-2; d_call: NA; clone_size: NA; cdr3_aa: CASSEGGLGYGYTF; cdr3_nt: TGTGCCAGCAGTGAGGGGGGGCTGGGGTATGGCTACACCTTC
v_call: TRBV2; j_call: TRBJ2-2; d_call: NA; clone_size: few; cdr3_aa: CASSGPAGILNTGELFF; cdr3_nt: TGTGCCAGCAGTGGCCCTGCAGGGATTTTGAACACCGGGGAGCTGTTTTTT
v_call: TRBV11-3; j_call: TRBJ2-3; d_call: NA; clone_size: NA; cdr3_aa: CASSLGGTDTQYF; cdr3_nt: TGTGCCAGCAGCTTAGGCGGGACAGATACGCAGTATTTT
v_call: TRBV11-2; j_call: TRBJ2-3; d_call: TRBD1; clone_size: NA; cdr3_aa: CASSGRPGQGAKDTQYF; cdr3_nt: TGTGCCAGCAGCGGAAGGCCGGGACAGGGGGCAAAAGATACGCAGTATTTT
v_call: TRBV11-1; j_call: TRBJ1-2; d_call: NA; clone_size: NA; cdr3_aa: CASSPSRSYGYTF; cdr3_nt: TGTGCCAGCAGCCCTAGTAGGAGCTATGGCTACACCTTC
v_call: TRBV19; j_call: TRBJ1-4; d_call: TRBD1; clone_size: NA; cdr3_aa: CASSHDAGGEGEKLFF; cdr3_nt: TGTGCCAGTAGCCACGACGCAGGGGGCGAGGGGGAAAAACTGTTTTTT
v_call: TRBV27; j_call: TRBJ1-6; d_call: NA; clone_size: NA; cdr3_aa: CASSKDRYNSPLHF; cdr3_nt: TGTGCCAGCAGCAAGGACAGATATAATTCACCCCTCCACTTT
v_call: TRBV14; j_call: TRBJ2-2; d_call: NA; clone_size: NA; cdr3_aa: CASSQDQGRVGELFF; cdr3_nt: TGTGCCAGCAGCCAAGATCAGGGGCGCGTCGGGGAGCTGTTTTTT
v_call: TRBV15; j_call: TRBJ1-1; d_call: NA; clone_size: few; cdr3_aa: CATSSRVRNTEAFF; cdr3_nt: TGTGCCACCAGCAGTCGAGTAAGGAACACTGAAGCTTTCTTT
v_call: TRBV29-1; j_call: TRBJ1-2; d_call: TRBD1; clone_size: NA; cdr3_aa: CSVEDQWGRTGGYGYTF; cdr3_nt: TGCAGCGTTGAAGATCAATGGGGAAGGACAGGGGGCTATGGCTACACCTTC
v_call: TRBV10-1; j_call: TRBJ2-1; d_call: TRBD1; clone_size: few; cdr3_aa: CASSDRDRAYEQFF; cdr3_nt: TGCGCCAGCAGTGACCGGGACAGGGCCTATGAGCAGTTCTTC
v_call: TRBV5-1; j_call: TRBJ2-7; d_call: TRBD2; clone_size: NA; cdr3_aa: CASSLRLAGTNEQYF; cdr3_nt: TGCGCCAGCAGCCTACGACTAGCGGGAACTAACGAGCAGTACTTC
v_call: TRBV18; j_call: TRBJ2-5; d_call: TRBD2; clone_size: NA; cdr3_aa: CASSPRTSEQETQYF; cdr3_nt: TGTGCCAGCTCACCACGTACTAGCGAACAAGAGACCCAGTACTTC
v_call: TRBV2; j_call: TRBJ1-2; d_call: TRBD1; clone_size: NA; cdr3_aa: CASSEGGGQGAFYGYTF; cdr3_nt: TGTGCCAGCAGTGAAGGAGGGGGGCAGGGGGCTTTCTATGGCTACACCTTC
v_call: TRBV28; j_call: TRBJ1-1; d_call: TRBD1; clone_size: NA; cdr3_aa: CASSLWGQGSTEAFF; cdr3_nt: TGTGCCAGCAGTTTATGGGGACAGGGCAGTACTGAAGCTTTCTTT
v_call: TRBV2; j_call: TRBJ2-7; d_call: NA; clone_size: NA; cdr3_aa: CASSARLVSYEQYF; cdr3_nt: TGTGCCAGCAGTGCCAGACTAGTTTCCTACGAGCAGTACTTC
v_call: TRBV5-1; j_call: TRBJ1-4; d_call: TRBD1; clone_size: NA; cdr3_aa: CASSLGPGTAEKLFF; cdr3_nt: TGCGCCAGCAGCTTGGGACCCGGGACAGCGGAAAAACTGTTTTTT
v_call: TRBV28; j_call: TRBJ2-1; d_call: NA; clone_size: few; cdr3_aa: CASKTSRSYNEQFF; cdr3_nt: TGTGCCAGCAAGACAAGTCGCTCCTACAATGAGCAGTTCTTC
v_call: TRBV5-1; j_call: TRBJ2-4; d_call: TRBD1; clone_size: once; cdr3_aa: CASSPSTGMAKNIQYF; cdr3_nt: TGCGCCAGCAGCCCTTCGACAGGGATGGCCAAAAACATTCAGTACTTC
v_call: TRBV27; j_call: TRBJ2-1; d_call: TRBD2; clone_size: NA; cdr3_aa: CASRTGLAGYNEQFF; cdr3_nt: TGTGCCAGCAGGACGGGACTAGCGGGCTACAATGAGCAGTTCTTC
v_call: TRBV10-3; j_call: TRBJ1-4; d_call: NA; clone_size: NA; cdr3_aa: CAISETGSDEKLFF; cdr3_nt: TGTGCCATCAGTGAAACGGGGTCAGATGAAAAACTGTTTTTT